The 2 T cell receptor beta chains below were found in one sample sequenced in a study of circulating and synovial CD4+ cells in juvenile arthritis. Assay used: immunoSEQ multiplex PCR; TCRdb lists only in-frame clones, some missing. Among around 16,000 clones listed, about 90% were seen once. The sample comprised CD4+ T cells from blood. These receptors were collected from a human donor with juvenile idiopathic arthritis.

This clone was observed a few times. The chain combines TRBV10-3 with TRBJ1-2; D perhaps matches TRBD1 (5 bases). There are 14 residues in the CDR3. Germline-derived CDR1 and CDR2 are ENHRY and SYGVKD. The V gene lost 0 bases and the J gene lost 7 bases, with 12 bases spanning the gap. The CDR3 loop reads CAISESGGFGGYTF. The CDR3 DNA is TGTGCCATCAGTGAGTCCGGGGGGTTTGGTGGCTACACCTTC.

J is TRBJ1-2 and V is TRBV5-1; no definite D call. CDR1 is SGHRS and CDR2 is YFSETQ in the germline V gene. CDR3 length: 13 amino acids. V lost 0 bases to trimming and J lost 8 bases, with 11 bases between them. The CDR3 bases are TGCGCCAGCAGCTTGGCCGGGAGGAGCGGCTACACCTTC. Amino acid sequence: CASSLAGRSGYTF.